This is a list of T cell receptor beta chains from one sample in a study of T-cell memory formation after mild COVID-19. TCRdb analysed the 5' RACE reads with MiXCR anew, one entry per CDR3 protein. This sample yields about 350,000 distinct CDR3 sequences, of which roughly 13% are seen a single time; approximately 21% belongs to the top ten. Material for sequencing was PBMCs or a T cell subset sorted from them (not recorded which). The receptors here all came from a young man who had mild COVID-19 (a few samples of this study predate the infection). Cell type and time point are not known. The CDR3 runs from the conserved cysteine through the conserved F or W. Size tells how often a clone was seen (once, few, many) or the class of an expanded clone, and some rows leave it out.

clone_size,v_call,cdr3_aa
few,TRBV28,CASSSRTGEDF
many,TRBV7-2,CASSLAPDQPQHF
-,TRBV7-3,CASSSSNIQYF
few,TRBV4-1,CASSQDRAVTDTQYF
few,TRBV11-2,CASSYGQGLVGEKLFF
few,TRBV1,CTSSPGPGTSGGAGGELFF
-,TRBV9,CASSSDRDRDPHNSPLHF
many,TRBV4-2,CASSQVAEVYGYTF
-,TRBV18,CASSRTGWDTEAFF
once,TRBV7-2,CASSSGGRYGYTF
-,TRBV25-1,CASSSAGGATGELFF
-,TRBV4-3,CASSQDRTGLPGDGYTF
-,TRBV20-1,CSAPYRRGTDTQYF
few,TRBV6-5,CASSYSGWYRGSFYNEQFF
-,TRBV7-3,CASSAQGAHTEAFF
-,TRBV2,CASSEIPSYNEQFF
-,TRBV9,CASSPPGNSPLHF
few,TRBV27,CACSGGGAGETQYF
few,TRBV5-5,CASSLELGRPYEQYF
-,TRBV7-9,CASSLDSVREKLFF
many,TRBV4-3,CASSQEGGTDTQYF
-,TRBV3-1,CASSNRVLHFYEQYF
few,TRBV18,CASSLTGWSSYEQYF
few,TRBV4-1,CASSEEGSGAYEQFF
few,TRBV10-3,CASTGGSRSGNTIYF
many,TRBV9,CASSVGTGRGEQFF
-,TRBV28,CASRRLAGGPLAKNIQYF
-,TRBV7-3,CASSRTHGVGETQYF
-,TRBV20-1,CSARTGQARWEETQYF